This T cell receptor beta chain emerged from a study of PD-L1 blockade in urothelial cancer. Turning to the study itself: Prior chemotherapy in patients spanned 0 to 3 regimens.

Germline V lookup: CDR1 GTSNPN, CDR2 SVGIG (reference sequence). This CDR3 spans 19 amino acids. Losses at the gene ends were 3 bases for V and 3 bases for J; bases not matched to a gene: 19. Time point meaning: peripheral blood 6 weeks after treatment start. Individual patients had between 1 and 8 samples, taken pretreatment and on-treatment. Only in-frame clones appear in the TCRdb table, and some are missing; sequencing was by immunoSEQ multiplex PCR. The sample carries tens of thousands of clones, around 93% recorded once. The sequenced sample was PBMCs, obtained around atezolizumab (anti-PD-L1) treatment. This TCR was sampled from a woman aged 80 or older with urothelial cancer. The chain links TRBV30 to TRBJ2-2, with 7 positions matching TRBD2. The CDR3 spells CAWSRLGFGGGRDTGELFF. CDR3 nucleotide sequence: TGTGCCTGGAGCCGCCTCGGGTTCGGTGGTGGGAGGGACACCGGGGAGCTGTTTTTT.